This T cell receptor beta chain was captured in a study of blood T cell repertoires in COVID-19. Study as a whole: Both acute and convalescent COVID-19 samples were obtained from the United States, Italy and Spain.

Per the authors' pipeline: Estimation of nucleated cell counts relied on the amplification of reference gene primers. The table came from immunoSEQ multiplex PCR; TCRdb's copy has only in-frame clones and leaves some out. V, J and clone size are taken as reported in that table, and D and trimming were inferred from the DNA itself. This sample yields hundreds of thousands of clones, of which approximately 90% are seen a single time; less than 2.5% belongs to the top ten. This sequence was found in a woman under 30 who had recovered from COVID-19. The sequenced sample consisted of PBMCs or T cells enriched from blood (not recorded which).

The CDR3: CASSVAGGELFF. CDR3 nucleotides: TGTGCCAGCAGCGTAGCAGGCGGGGAGCTGTTTTTT. The chain employs TRBV9 and TRBJ2-2; no clear D. V was shortened by 0 bases and J by 7 bases, with 4 bases between the two germline ends. This CDR3 has 12 residues. The germline CDR1 and CDR2 sequences are SGDLS and YYNGEE.